Listed here is a single TCR beta chain. TCRdb re-derived calls from the RT-PCR reads in MiXCR, one entry per CDR3 protein. There are 650,000 to 800,000 distinct CDR3 sequences in the sample; 13% to 15% occur only once, and 3.6% lies in the top ten. This CDR3 comprises 14 residues. The germline gives CDR1 SGHAT, CDR2 FQNNGV. V shed 5 bases and J shed 2 bases, with 12 bases lying between them. The genes are TRBV11-2 and TRBJ1-2, with D possibly TRBD1 on 5 matching bases. Sequenced: memory CD4+ T cells from blood. This receptor was taken from a female donor in good health, serving as a healthy control. The CDR3: CASSRLTDNYGYTF. In DNA, the CDR3 is TGTGCCAGCAGCAGACTGACAGACAACTATGGCTACACCTTC.